The entry below gives a single TCR beta chain sequence along with its context. Library preparation (for TCRbeta) was performed with unique molecular identifiers. TCRdb reprocessed the PCR reads with MiXCR, giving one entry per CDR3 protein. In the table there are 500,000 or so distinct CDR3 sequences, around a third of which are singletons. The data stem from a study of T-cell reconstitution after alpha-beta-depleted transplantation in children. The input for sequencing was PBMCs from the stem cell graft donor, taken from the stem cell graft. This receptor was taken from a human donor who donated a stem cell graft to a child with aplastic anemia.

As DNA, the CDR3 is TGTGCCAGCAGTCCCGAGGGACGGACAGTCACTGAAGCTTTCTTT. Amino acids: CASSPEGRTVTEAFF. The chain is built from TRBV6-1 and TRBJ1-1, with D tentatively TRBD1 (6 bases). Trimming stripped 5 bases from V and 4 bases from J, with 17 bases between. This CDR3 is built from 15 residues. The germline V gene has CDR1 MNHNS and CDR2 SASEGT.